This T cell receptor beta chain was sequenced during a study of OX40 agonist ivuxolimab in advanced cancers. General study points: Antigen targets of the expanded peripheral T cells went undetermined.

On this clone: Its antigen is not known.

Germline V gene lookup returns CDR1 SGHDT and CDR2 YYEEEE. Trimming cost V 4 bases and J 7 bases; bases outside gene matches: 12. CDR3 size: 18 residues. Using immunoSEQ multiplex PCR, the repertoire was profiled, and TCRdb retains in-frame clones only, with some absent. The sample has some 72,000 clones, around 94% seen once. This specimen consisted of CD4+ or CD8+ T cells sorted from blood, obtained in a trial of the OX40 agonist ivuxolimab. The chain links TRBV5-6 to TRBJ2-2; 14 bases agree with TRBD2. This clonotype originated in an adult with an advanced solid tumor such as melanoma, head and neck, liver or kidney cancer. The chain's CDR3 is CASSPIWGLAGVSGELFF. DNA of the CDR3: TGTGCCAGCAGCCCGATTTGGGGACTAGCGGGAGTTAGCGGGGAGCTGTTTTTT.